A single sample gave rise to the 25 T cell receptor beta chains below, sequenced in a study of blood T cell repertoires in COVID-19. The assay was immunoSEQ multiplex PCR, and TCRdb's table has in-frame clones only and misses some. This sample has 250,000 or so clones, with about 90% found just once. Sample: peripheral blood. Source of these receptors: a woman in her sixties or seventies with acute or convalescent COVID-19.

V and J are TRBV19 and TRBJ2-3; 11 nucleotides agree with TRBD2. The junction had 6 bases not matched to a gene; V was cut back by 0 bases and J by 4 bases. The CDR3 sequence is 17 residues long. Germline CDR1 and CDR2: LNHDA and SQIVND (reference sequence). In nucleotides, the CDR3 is TGTGCCAGTAGTATAGATCCCACTAGCGGGAGTGCAGATACGCAGTATTTT. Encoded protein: CASSIDPTSGSADTQYF.

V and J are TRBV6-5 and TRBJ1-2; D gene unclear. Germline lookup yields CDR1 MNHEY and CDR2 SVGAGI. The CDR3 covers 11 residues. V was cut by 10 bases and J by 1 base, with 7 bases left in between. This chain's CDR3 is CATRGNYGYTF. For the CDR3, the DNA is TGTGCCACTCGCGGTAACTATGGCTACACCTTC.

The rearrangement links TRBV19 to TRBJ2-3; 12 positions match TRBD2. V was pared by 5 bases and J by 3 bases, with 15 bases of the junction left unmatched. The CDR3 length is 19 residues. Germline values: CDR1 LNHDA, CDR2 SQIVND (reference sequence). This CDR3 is CASSARLAGDLRNTDTQYF. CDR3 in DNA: TGTGCCAGTAGTGCCCGACTAGCGGGAGATCTCAGGAATACAGATACGCAGTATTTT.

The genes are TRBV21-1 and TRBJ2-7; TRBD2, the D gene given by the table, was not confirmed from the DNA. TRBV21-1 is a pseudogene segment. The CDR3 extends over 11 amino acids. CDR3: CASSLYYEQYF. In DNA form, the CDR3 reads TGTGCCAGCAGCCTATACTACGAGCAGTACTTC.

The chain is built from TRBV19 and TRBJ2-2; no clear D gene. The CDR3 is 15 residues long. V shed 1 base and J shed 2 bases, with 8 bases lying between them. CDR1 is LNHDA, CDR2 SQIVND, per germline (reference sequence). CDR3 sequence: CASSIGRSNTGELFF. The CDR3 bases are TGTGCCAGTAGTATAGGGAGAAGTAACACCGGGGAGCTGTTTTTT.

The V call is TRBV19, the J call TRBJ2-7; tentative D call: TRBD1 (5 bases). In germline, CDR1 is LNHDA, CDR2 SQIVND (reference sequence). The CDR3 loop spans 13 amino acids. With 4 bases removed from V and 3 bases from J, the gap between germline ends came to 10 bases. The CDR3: CASSTRQSYEQYF. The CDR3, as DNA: TGTGCCAGTAGTACGAGACAGAGCTACGAGCAGTACTTC.

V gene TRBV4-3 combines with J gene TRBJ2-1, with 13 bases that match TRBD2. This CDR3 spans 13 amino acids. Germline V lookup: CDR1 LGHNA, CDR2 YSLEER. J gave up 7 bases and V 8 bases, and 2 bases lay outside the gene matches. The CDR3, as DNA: TGCGCCAGCCGGACTAGCGGGAGTAATGAGCAGTTCTTC. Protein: CASRTSGSNEQFF.

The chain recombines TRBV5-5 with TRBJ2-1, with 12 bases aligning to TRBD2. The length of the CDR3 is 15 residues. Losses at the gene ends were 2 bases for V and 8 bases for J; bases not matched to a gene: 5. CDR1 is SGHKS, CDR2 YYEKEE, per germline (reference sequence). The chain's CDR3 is CASSFGLAGMYEQFF. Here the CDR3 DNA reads TGTGCCAGCAGCTTTGGACTAGCGGGGATGTATGAGCAGTTCTTC.

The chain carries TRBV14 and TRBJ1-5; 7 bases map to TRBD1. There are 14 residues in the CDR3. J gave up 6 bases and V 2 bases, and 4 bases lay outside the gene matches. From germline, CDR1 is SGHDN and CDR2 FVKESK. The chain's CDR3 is CASSQTGASQPQHF. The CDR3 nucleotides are TGTGCCAGCAGCCAAACAGGGGCAAGTCAGCCCCAGCATTTT.

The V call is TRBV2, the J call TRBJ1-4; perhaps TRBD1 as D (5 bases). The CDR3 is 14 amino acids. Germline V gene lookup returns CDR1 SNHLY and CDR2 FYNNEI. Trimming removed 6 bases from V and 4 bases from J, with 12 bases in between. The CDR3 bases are TGTGCCAGCAGGGATAGACAGCATAATGAAAAACTGTTTTTT. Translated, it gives CASRDRQHNEKLFF.

The CDR3: CASSALGTSGREEQYF. As DNA, the CDR3 is TGTGCCAGCAGCGCCTTAGGGACTAGCGGGAGGGAGGAGCAGTACTTC. The chain has TRBV5-5 and TRBJ2-7; 16 bases agree with TRBD2. Germline CDR1 and CDR2: SGHKS and YYEKEE (reference sequence). V trimming: 4 bases; J trimming: 7 bases; junction bases outside the gene matches: 8. This CDR3 spans 16 amino acids.

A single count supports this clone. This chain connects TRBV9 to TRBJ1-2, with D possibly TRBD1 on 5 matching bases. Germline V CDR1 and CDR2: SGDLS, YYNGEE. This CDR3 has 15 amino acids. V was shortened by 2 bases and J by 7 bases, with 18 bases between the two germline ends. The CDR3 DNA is TGTGCCAGCAGCGTGGGATGGGGGGACGGTCTTGGCTACACCTTC. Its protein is CASSVGWGDGLGYTF.

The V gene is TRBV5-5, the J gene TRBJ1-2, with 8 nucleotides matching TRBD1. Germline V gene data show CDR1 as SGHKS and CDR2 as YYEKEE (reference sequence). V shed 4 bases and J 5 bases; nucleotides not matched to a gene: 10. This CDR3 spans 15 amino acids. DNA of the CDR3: TGTGCCAGCAGCCCGGACAGGGAAGTAATATATGGCTACACCTTC. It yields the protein CASSPDREVIYGYTF.

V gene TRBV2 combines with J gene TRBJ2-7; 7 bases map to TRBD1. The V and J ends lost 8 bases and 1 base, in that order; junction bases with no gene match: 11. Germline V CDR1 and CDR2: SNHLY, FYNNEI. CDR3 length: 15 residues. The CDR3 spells CASSQTGSVSYEQYF. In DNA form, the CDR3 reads TGTGCCAGCTCACAGACAGGGAGCGTTTCCTACGAGCAGTACTTC.

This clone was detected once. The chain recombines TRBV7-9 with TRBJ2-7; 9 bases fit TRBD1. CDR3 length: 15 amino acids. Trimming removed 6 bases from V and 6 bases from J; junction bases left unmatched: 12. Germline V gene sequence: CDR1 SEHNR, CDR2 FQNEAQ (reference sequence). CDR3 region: CASRNPGTGLSEQYF. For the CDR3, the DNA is TGTGCCAGCAGGAACCCCGGGACAGGGTTAAGCGAGCAGTACTTC. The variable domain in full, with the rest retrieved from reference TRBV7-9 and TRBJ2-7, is DTGVSQNPRHKITKRGQNVTFRCDPISEHNRLYWYRQTLGQGPEFLTYFQNEAQLEKSRLLSDRFSAERPKGSFSTLEIQRTEQGDSAMYLCASRNPGTGLSEQYFGPGTRLTVT.

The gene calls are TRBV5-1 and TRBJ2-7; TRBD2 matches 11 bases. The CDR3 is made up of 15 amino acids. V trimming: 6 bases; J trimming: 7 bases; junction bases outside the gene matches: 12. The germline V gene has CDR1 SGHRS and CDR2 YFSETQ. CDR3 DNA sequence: TGCGCCAGCACCCCAGTAGCGGGAGGGTTGATGGAGCAGTACTTC. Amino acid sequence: CASTPVAGGLMEQYF.

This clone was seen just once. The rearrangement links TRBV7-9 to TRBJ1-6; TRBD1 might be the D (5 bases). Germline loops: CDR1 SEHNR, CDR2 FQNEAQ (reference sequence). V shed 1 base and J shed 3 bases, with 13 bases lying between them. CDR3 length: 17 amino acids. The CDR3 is CASSLGATGFYNSPLHF. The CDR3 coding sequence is TGTGCCAGCAGCTTAGGAGCCACAGGATTCTATAATTCACCCCTCCACTTT. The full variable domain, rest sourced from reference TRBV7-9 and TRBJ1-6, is DTGVSQNPRHKITKRGQNVTFRCDPISEHNRLYWYRQTLGQGPEFLTYFQNEAQLEKSRLLSDRFSAERPKGSFSTLEIQRTEQGDSAMYLCASSLGATGFYNSPLHFGNGTRLTVT.

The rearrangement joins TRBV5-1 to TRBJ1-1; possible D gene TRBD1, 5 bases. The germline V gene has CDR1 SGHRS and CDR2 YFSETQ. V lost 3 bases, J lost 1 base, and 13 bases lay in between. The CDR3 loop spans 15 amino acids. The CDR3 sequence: CASSSGPGQNTEAFF. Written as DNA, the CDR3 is TGCGCCAGCAGCTCCGGCCCAGGGCAGAACACTGAAGCTTTCTTT.

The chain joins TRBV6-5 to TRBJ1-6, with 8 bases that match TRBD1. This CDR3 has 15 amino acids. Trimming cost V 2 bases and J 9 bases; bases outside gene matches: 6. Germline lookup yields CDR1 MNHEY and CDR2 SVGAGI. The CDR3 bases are TGTGCCAGCAGTTACGCCGGGACAGGAACTTCACCCCTCCACTTT. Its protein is CASSYAGTGTSPLHF.

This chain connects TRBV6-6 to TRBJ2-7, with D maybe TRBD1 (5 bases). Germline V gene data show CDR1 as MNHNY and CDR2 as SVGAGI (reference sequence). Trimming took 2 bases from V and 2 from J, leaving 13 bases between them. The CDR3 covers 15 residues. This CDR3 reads CASSYPPEGAYEQYF. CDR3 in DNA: TGTGCCAGCAGTTACCCGCCCGAAGGGGCCTACGAGCAGTACTTC.

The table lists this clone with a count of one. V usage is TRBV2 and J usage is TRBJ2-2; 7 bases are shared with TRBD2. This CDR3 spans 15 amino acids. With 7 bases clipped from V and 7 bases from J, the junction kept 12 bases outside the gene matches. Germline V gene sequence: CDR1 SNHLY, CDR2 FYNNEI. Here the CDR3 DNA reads TGTGCCAGCACCGAAACTGGACTAGTGGGCGGGGAGCTGTTTTTT. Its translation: CASTETGLVGGELFF.

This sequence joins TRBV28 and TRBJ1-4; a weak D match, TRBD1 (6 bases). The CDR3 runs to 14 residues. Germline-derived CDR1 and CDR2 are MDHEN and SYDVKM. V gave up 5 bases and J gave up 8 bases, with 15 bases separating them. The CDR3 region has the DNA TGTGCCAGCAGTGCCGGGACACCTGTCGAAAAACTGTTTTTT. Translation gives CASSAGTPVEKLFF.

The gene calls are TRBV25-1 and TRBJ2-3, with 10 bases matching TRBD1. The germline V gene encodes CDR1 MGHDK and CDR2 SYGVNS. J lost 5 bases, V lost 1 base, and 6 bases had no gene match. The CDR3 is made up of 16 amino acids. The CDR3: CASSEFRTGGIDTQYF. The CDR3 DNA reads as TGTGCCAGCAGTGAATTCAGGACAGGGGGTATAGATACGCAGTATTTT.

DNA of the CDR3: TGTGCCAGCGCTGCAGGGGAGACCCAGTACTTC. Translating it yields CASAAGETQYF. V and J are TRBV11-2 and TRBJ2-5; the D gene is possibly TRBD1 (5 bases). CDR1 and CDR2 (germline): SGHAT, FQNNGV. V was clipped by 8 bases and J by 5 bases, with 9 bases between them. The CDR3 consists of 11 residues.

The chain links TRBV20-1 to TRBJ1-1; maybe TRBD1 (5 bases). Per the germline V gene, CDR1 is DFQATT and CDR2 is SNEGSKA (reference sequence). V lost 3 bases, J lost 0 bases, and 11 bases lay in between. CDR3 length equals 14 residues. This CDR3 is CSASRGSMNTEAFF. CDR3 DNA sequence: TGCAGTGCTAGTAGGGGCTCCATGAACACTGAAGCTTTCTTT.